The source of this TCR beta chain is a study of blood T cells in healthy people across ages (dated by TCRdb to 2013 to 2016). At the level of the whole study: In model experiments, template switching captured roughly one uniquely barcoded TCR beta cDNA molecule for every two T cells. Age-related changes in TCR beta repertoire diversity were measured in the study by deep sequencing normalized with unique cDNA molecular identifiers. The study analyzed two additional independent replicas of 1 million unique cDNA reads from the same blood draw for two donors, one aged 18 to 29 and one aged 80 or older. Four age groups were formed from the donors: young (average roughly 15 years), middle-aged (around 40), aged (roughly 58) and long-lived (around 82). To avoid experimental bias, donors of different ages were distributed randomly across sequencing lanes. Paper-wide results and their limitations: Since profiling was done on bulk unsorted PBMCs, naive and antigen-experienced compartments could not be conclusively compared. There was a strong correlation between observed TCR beta diversity and the percentage of naive T cells measured by flow cytometry. Observed TCR beta diversity per million T cells fell roughly linearly with age, and a significant reduction was already apparent by age roughly 40. Estimates of total diversity from one million sequenced T cells were regarded as lower bounds and underestimates. Because the CMV infection status of the donors was unknown, age-related changes in expanded clonotypes may potentially have been confounded. Compared with the aged group, the long-lived group had more naive CD4+ T cells, fewer expanded clones and increased TCR diversity, a pattern suggesting age selection.

Receptor amplification or capture employed 5' RACE. TCRdb names Illumina HiSeq 2500 as the instrument used. A second PCR of roughly 7 to 11 cycles was performed with a sample-barcoded 5' primer and a J-beta primer mix. A unique molecular identifier was introduced onto each TCR beta cDNA molecule by a template-switch 5' adaptor carrying 12 random nucleotides. Each sample yielded at least 2.5 million CDR3-containing paired-end reads. All of the RNA was converted into first-strand cDNA using the Mint cDNA synthesis kit, with a TRBC-specific oligonucleotide serving as the primer. All cDNA was treated with uracil-DNA glycosylase and then went through a first 18-cycle PCR with the universal primers M1SS and BC2_uni_R. In the paper's pipeline: Normalization of each sample was performed by random selection of 1 million high-quality reads, each carrying a distinct molecular identifier. Reads with shared molecular identifiers were discarded instead of being binned into consensus sequences. MiTCR, run with a Q25 quality threshold and the strictest error-elimination algorithm, handled CDR3 identification, clonotype clustering and error correction. A nonparametric unseen species model with Euler transformation was used to estimate lower-bound total TCR beta diversity. The raw public data were reprocessed by TCRdb itself: fastp quality trimming at Q25, MiXCR clonotype calling, in-frame beta chains only. Entries are consolidated by CDR3 protein sequence, retaining the most common genes and DNA. In this record, the V and J calls reflect TCRdb's handling and not the investigators' own analysis. A total of about 640,000 distinct CDR3 sequences appear in this sample, roughly 53% of them only once. Over 30% of the sample goes to the ten largest clones.

The donors were 40 or so Caucasian individuals from Russia, aged 6 to 90 years, who were systemically healthy. Roughly 9 milliliters of peripheral blood were drawn from each donor into EDTA-treated Vacutainer tubes. PBMCs were isolated by Ficoll-Paque density-gradient centrifugation, with at least 6 million obtained per sample. Total RNA was extracted from PBMCs with Trizol reagent, with at least 6 micrograms obtained per sample. For every donor, an aliquot of PBMCs went through flow cytometry to measure the percentages of naive CD45RAhigh/CD27high T cells. Points on this clonotype: Its antigen specificity is not known. Relative to the germline gene, one junction end is altered; a read error may explain this.

CDR3 length: 15 amino acids, cysteine to phenylalanine. Only the CDR3 region is kept as DNA, spanning 45 bases read in frame from base 1. The germline V gene (reference sequence) specifies MNHEY as CDR1 and SMNVEV as CDR2. The receptor was derived from a man aged 55-75 years in good health. The rearrangement combines TRBV27 with TRBJ2-1; 12 central bases correspond to TRBD2. The source material was blood. The CDR3 protein: CASSLLAGGRNELFF. The nucleotides read TGTGCCAGCAGTTTGCTAGCGGGGGGGCGTAATGAGCTGTTCTTC.